This T cell receptor beta chain was recovered during a study of early T cells in non-severe SARS-CoV-2 infection. The wider study: Unpaired chains resulted from sequencing bulk RNA of unsorted whole blood. Regarding the study as a whole: In VDJdb matching, anti-spike CD8 responses were favored while private and CD4 specificities went missing.

The CDR3 length is 15 residues. Germline loops: CDR1 SGHTA, CDR2 FQGNSA. Deletions cut 2 bases from V and 2 bases from J, with 12 bases between. Ten or more counts support this clonotype. Its antigen is still unknown. cDNA molecules, individually, were tagged with unique molecular identifiers. MiXCR, run by TCRdb on the 5' RACE reads, gives a single entry per CDR3 protein. The profile shows tens of thousands of distinct CDR3 sequences, 9.9% of them singletons. This TCR came from an adult who was a healthcare worker with PCR-confirmed SARS-CoV-2 infection or an uninfected control (not recorded which). Sequencing input: whole blood. This chain uses TRBV7-2 with TRBJ2-5, with a tentative D call TRBD1 (5 bases). CDR3 nucleotide sequence: TGTGCCAGCAGCTTATCTCCAGGGCTACAAGAGACCCAGTACTTC. This translates into CASSLSPGLQETQYF.